The 23 T cell receptor beta chains listed next were all sequenced from one sample in a study of shared clonotypes between healthy human individuals. Method: immunoSEQ multiplex PCR; TCRdb's copy keeps in-frame clones and lacks some. The repertoire consists of approximately 740,000 clones, with 85% to 95% occurring once and the leading ten covering around 24%. As defined, naive CD8 cells were CD45RO-negative and positively selected for CCR7, with terminally differentiated effector memory CD45RA+ cells excluded. Sequenced: naive CD8+ T cells sorted from blood. The origin of the receptors is a man aged 30-40 years in good health.

The chain is built from TRBV7-3 and TRBJ2-3, with 13 positions matching TRBD2. The ends lost 5 bases at V and 3 bases at J; junction bases unmatched: 11. The CDR3 has 18 residues. Germline V gives CDR1 SGHTA, CDR2 FQGTGA. The chain's CDR3 is CASSDWTSGSEMTDTQYF. The CDR3 bases are TGTGCCAGCAGCGACTGGACTAGCGGGAGTGAAATGACAGATACGCAGTATTTT.

This clone has a single count. V gene TRBV5-1 combines with J gene TRBJ2-1; D uncertain. The CDR3 has 16 amino acids. V was cut by 2 bases and J by 6 bases, with 18 bases left in between. The germline V gene encodes CDR1 SGHRS and CDR2 YFSETQ. CDR3 nucleotides: TGCGCCAGCAGCTTTCCGCCTCAGTACAGTCTCAATGAGCAGTTCTTC. Protein: CASSFPPQYSLNEQFF.

This clone has a single count. The chain combines TRBV4-3 with TRBJ2-2; 10 bases fit TRBD2. J was trimmed by 3 bases and V by 4 bases; bases with no gene match: 8. The CDR3 totals 17 residues. CDR1 and CDR2 (germline): LGHNA, YSLEER. CDR3 sequence (DNA): TGCGCCAGCAGCCTCCTAGCGGGAGTCGGGGACACCGGGGAGCTGTTTTTT. Translated, it gives CASSLLAGVGDTGELFF.

CDR3 nucleotide sequence: TGTGCCAGCAGGGGGGTGGGCACAGATACGCAGTATTTT. Encoded protein: CASRGVGTDTQYF. The chain joins TRBV19 to TRBJ2-3; TRBD1 is a possible D gene (7 bases). Germline V gene lookup returns CDR1 LNHDA and CDR2 SQIVND (reference sequence). The V end lost 9 bases, the J end lost 1 base, and 11 bases lay between the germline ends. The CDR3 consists of 13 residues. The whole variable domain, filled in from reference TRBV19 and TRBJ2-3, reads DGGITQSPKYLFRKEGQNVTLSCEQNLNHDAMYWYRQDPGQGLRLIYYSQIVNDFQKGDIAEGYSVSREKKESFPLTVTSAQKNPTAFYLCASRGVGTDTQYFGPGTRLTVL.

The V and J genes are TRBV9 and TRBJ1-4; 9 nucleotides match TRBD1. V gave up 4 bases and J gave up 5 bases; unmatched junction bases: 6. The CDR3 runs to 15 residues. The germline CDR1 and CDR2 sequences are SGDLS and YYNGEE. This CDR3 reads CASSSSGTGNEKLFF. The CDR3 nucleotides read TGTGCCAGCAGCTCATCCGGGACAGGGAATGAAAAACTGTTTTTT.

The chain links TRBV5-6 to TRBJ1-2; D perhaps matches TRBD1 (5 bases). CDR3 length equals 19 residues. Trimming took 4 bases from V and 3 from J, leaving 28 bases between them. Germline CDR1 reads SGHDT; CDR2 reads YYEEEE. The CDR3 DNA reads as TGTGCCAGCAGCCTGACATTACCGGGACGGCCGGCTGAAGACTATGGCTACACCTTC. Its protein is CASSLTLPGRPAEDYGYTF.

This clone was seen once. The chain links TRBV7-8 to TRBJ2-7; the D call may be TRBD1 or TRBD2 (5 bases each). CDR3 length equals 17 residues. CDR1 SGHVS and CDR2 FQNEAQ come from the germline V gene. V gave up 1 base and J gave up 4 bases, with 20 bases separating them. For the CDR3, the DNA is TGTGCCAGCAGCTTAGAGGGGCTAAGCGGATATAAATACGAGCAGTACTTC. Protein sequence: CASSLEGLSGYKYEQYF.

The gene calls are TRBV6-5 and TRBJ2-3, with D unresolved. Germline assignment: CDR1 MNHEY and CDR2 SVGAGI. The CDR3 covers 15 residues. V was cut by 2 bases and J by 1 base, with 10 bases left in between. CDR3 sequence reads: CASSYNPIGTDTQYF. The CDR3 nucleotides are TGTGCCAGCAGTTACAACCCCATAGGCACAGATACGCAGTATTTT.

This rearrangement joins TRBV6-1 to TRBJ1-1; D is unclear. Germline CDR1 and CDR2: MNHNS and SASEGT. The CDR3 covers 10 residues. V lost 8 bases and J lost 8, with 9 bases in between. In DNA form, the CDR3 reads TGTGCCAGCCTAAGCATAGAAGCTTTCTTT. Its translation: CASLSIEAFF.

V gene TRBV14 combines with J gene TRBJ2-7, with D possibly being TRBD1 or TRBD2 (5 bases each). CDR1 and CDR2 (germline): SGHDN, FVKESK. Trimming took off 2 bases at V and 4 bases at J, with 15 bases between the two ends. The CDR3 is 15 residues long. CDR3 nucleotide sequence: TGTGCCAGCAGCCAACCGGGACCGATTGGATACGAGCAGTACTTC. Translation gives CASSQPGPIGYEQYF. The full variable domain, in which reference TRBV14 and TRBJ2-7 provide the parts outside the CDR3, is EAGVTQFPSHSVIEKGQTVTLRCDPISGHDNLYWYRRVMGKEIKFLLHFVKESKQDESGMPNNRFLAERTGGTYSTLKVQPAELEDSGVYFCASSQPGPIGYEQYFGPGTRLTVT.

This rearrangement joins TRBV6-1 to TRBJ2-7, with D maybe TRBD2 (6 bases). Trimming left V 6 bases short and J 2 bases short, with 14 bases between. The CDR3 extends over 14 amino acids. Germline-derived CDR1 and CDR2 are MNHNS and SASEGT. This CDR3 reads CASSERGLAYEQYF. The CDR3 nucleotides are TGTGCCAGCAGCGAACGGGGGTTGGCCTACGAGCAGTACTTC.

The chain uses TRBV13 and TRBJ2-1; perhaps TRBD1 as D (6 bases). Germline lookup yields CDR1 PRHDT and CDR2 FYEKMQ (reference sequence). This CDR3 comprises 15 residues. The ends were cut back, 0 bases at V and 3 bases at J, with 9 bases in the middle. CDR3 in DNA: TGTGCCAGCAGCTTAGGAGTAGGGGGCTACAATGAGCAGTTCTTC. This gives the protein CASSLGVGGYNEQFF.

The CDR3 spells CASSLQTSGVGDEQFF. DNA of the CDR3: TGTGCCAGCAGTTTACAGACTAGCGGAGTTGGGGATGAGCAGTTCTTC. The rearrangement joins TRBV7-9 to TRBJ2-1; 9 bases agree with TRBD2. The CDR3 is 16 amino acids. V lost 6 bases, J lost 8 bases, and 14 bases stayed unmatched. CDR1 is SEHNR, CDR2 FQNEAQ, per germline (reference sequence).

The V call is TRBV27, the J call TRBJ1-5, with D perhaps matching TRBD1 (5 bases). The V gene lost 7 bases and the J gene lost 1 base, with 11 bases spanning the gap. This CDR3 comprises 14 residues. CDR1 MNHEY and CDR2 SMNVEV come from the germline V gene (reference sequence). The DNA of the CDR3 is TGTGCCAGCAATGACGGGGGAAGCAATCAGCCCCAGCATTTT. Protein: CASNDGGSNQPQHF.

The V gene is TRBV11-2, the J gene TRBJ2-3; D is undetermined. CDR1 is SGHAT and CDR2 is FQNNGV in the germline V gene. Trimming shortened V by 1 base and J by 6 bases, and 14 bases separated the two germline ends. CDR3 length: 15 amino acids. CDR3 DNA sequence: TGTGCCAGCAGCTTAGTCAGAATGACCTTGGATACGCAGTATTTT. Translated, it gives CASSLVRMTLDTQYF.

The chain employs TRBV9 and TRBJ2-1, with D tentatively TRBD2 (5 bases). Trimming cost V 3 bases and J 0 bases, with 16 bases left between them. The CDR3 contains 17 residues. The germline V gene encodes CDR1 SGDLS and CDR2 YYNGEE. CDR3 in DNA: TGTGCCAGCAGCGCAACTAGGTCCCGAAGCTCCTACAATGAGCAGTTCTTC. It codes for CASSATRSRSSYNEQFF.

The chain recombines TRBV11-2 with TRBJ2-7; D may match TRBD1 or TRBD2 (5 bases each). This CDR3 comprises 15 residues. Germline CDR1 SGHAT, CDR2 FQNNGV. Trimming pared 3 bases from V and 5 bases from J, leaving 17 bases between. The DNA for the CDR3 is TGTGCCAGCAGCTTTTACGAGGGGCCGCAGGACGAGCAGTACTTC. This codes for CASSFYEGPQDEQYF.

The chain recombines TRBV5-6 with TRBJ2-7; a weak D match, TRBD1 (5 bases). CDR1 SGHDT and CDR2 YYEEEE come from the germline V gene. Between the trimmed V and J ends, which lost 3 bases and 3 bases, there was a span of 13 bases. This CDR3 contains 14 residues. CDR3 bases: TGTGCCAGCAGCTCCAGGGAAGTGGACTACGAGCAGTACTTC. Translation gives CASSSREVDYEQYF.

CDR3 residues: CASSEKISGANVLTF. CDR3 sequence (DNA): TGTGCCAGCAGTGAAAAGATCTCTGGGGCCAACGTCCTGACTTTC. The genes are TRBV2 and TRBJ2-6; D is undetermined. The CDR3 runs to 15 residues. The germline V gene encodes CDR1 SNHLY and CDR2 FYNNEI. Trimming cost V 2 bases and J 0 bases, with 5 bases left between them.

The V gene is TRBV6-5, the J gene TRBJ2-1; D not resolved. CDR3 size: 12 residues. The germline CDR1 and CDR2 sequences are MNHEY and SVGAGI. The ends were cut back, 4 bases at V and 2 bases at J, with 3 bases in the middle. CDR3 region: CASSSTYNEQFF. Here the CDR3 DNA reads TGTGCCAGCAGTTCAACCTACAATGAGCAGTTCTTC.

This chain connects TRBV5-6 to TRBJ1-2; a possible D gene is TRBD1 (6 bases). Trimming took 0 bases from V and 7 from J, leaving 10 bases between them. CDR1 is SGHDT and CDR2 is YYEEEE in the germline V gene. This CDR3 comprises 13 residues. The CDR3 DNA reads as TGTGCCAGCAGCTTGGAAGGGGGTGGTGGCTACACCTTC. Residues: CASSLEGGGGYTF.

The table lists this clone with a few counts. This chain uses TRBV7-9 with TRBJ1-5; 12 nucleotides agree with TRBD1. V shed 1 base, J shed 6 bases, and the junction held 4 bases outside the gene matches. Germline lookup yields CDR1 SEHNR and CDR2 FQNEAQ (reference sequence). The CDR3 runs 16 residues. For the CDR3, the DNA is TGTGCCAGCAGCTTAGTAGGGACAGGGGGCATTCAGCCCCAGCATTTT. Its translation: CASSLVGTGGIQPQHF.

Points on this clone: Relative to the germline gene, one junction end is altered; a read error may explain this. V gene TRBV7-7 combines with J gene TRBJ2-4; 8 nucleotides align to TRBD2. Per the germline V gene, CDR1 is SSHAT and CDR2 is FNYEAQ (reference sequence). The CDR3 contains 16 residues. The CDR3 is CASSLAGRGLTNIQYF. The CDR3 DNA reads as TGTGCTAGCAGCTTAGCGGGACGAGGATTAACGAACATTCAGTACTTC.